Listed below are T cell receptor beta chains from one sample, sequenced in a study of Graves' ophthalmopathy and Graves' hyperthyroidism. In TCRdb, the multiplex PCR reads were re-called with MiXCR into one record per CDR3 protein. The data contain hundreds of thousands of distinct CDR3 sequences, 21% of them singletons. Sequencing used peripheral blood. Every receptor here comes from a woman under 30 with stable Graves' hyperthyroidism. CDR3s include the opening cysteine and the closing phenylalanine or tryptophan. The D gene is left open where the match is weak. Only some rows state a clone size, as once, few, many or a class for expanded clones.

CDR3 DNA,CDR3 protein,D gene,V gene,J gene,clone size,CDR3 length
TGTGCCAGCTCACCACTTGGACAGGGGAAAGAGACCCAGTACTTC,CASSPLGQGKETQYF,TRBD1,TRBV18,TRBJ2-5,NA,15
TGTGCCAGTAGCTTACAGGGTTCCTACGAGCAGTGCTTC,CASSLQGSYEQCF,NA,TRBV19,TRBJ2-7,few,13
TGTGCCAGCAGTGGGCAGACCGGGCGCCAGTACTTC,CASSGQTGRQYF,NA,TRBV2,TRBJ2-5,many,12
TGTGCCAGCAGTTTGTATTGGCCGCGGAACACTGAAGCTTTCTTT,CASSLYWPRNTEAFF,NA,TRBV12-3/TRBV12-4,TRBJ1-1,NA,15
TGTGCCAGCAGTTTAGGGCCGGAGACCCAGTACTTC,CASSLGPETQYF,NA,TRBV12-3/TRBV12-4,TRBJ2-5,many,12
TGTGCCAGCAGCTCGGCTTCGGGGGAGAGTTGGAACATTCAGTACTTC,CASSSASGESWNIQYF,NA,TRBV7-9,TRBJ2-4,many,16
TGTGCCAGCAGTTACGGGGCAGGGCCCTACGAGCAGTACTTC,CASSYGAGPYEQYF,NA,TRBV6-5,TRBJ2-7,many,14
TGTGCCAGCAGTTACTCAGAGAGCGGGGGTTACGAGCAGTACTTC,CASSYSESGGYEQYF,TRBD2,TRBV6-5,TRBJ2-7,many,15
TGTGCCAGCTCACCACCGAGCCAGCGGGAGAACGAGCAGTACTTC,CASSPPSQRENEQYF,TRBD2,TRBV18,TRBJ2-7,few,15
TGTGCCAGCAGTTTTTCGGGGTCCGCTGAAGCTTTCTTT,CASSFSGSAEAFF,NA,TRBV12-3/TRBV12-4,TRBJ1-1,many,13
TGTGCCAGCAGCATACAGGGCATGAACACTGAAGCTTTCTTT,CASSIQGMNTEAFF,NA,TRBV6-2/TRBV6-3,TRBJ1-1,many,14
TGTGCCACCAGCACCCCGTGGCGCCTTTTTGGGATGAACACTGAAGCTTTCTTT,CATSTPWRLFGMNTEAFF,NA,TRBV15,TRBJ1-1,many,18
TGTGCCAGCAGTGAAGCCGGACAGGCGCATTCACCCCTCCACTTT,CASSEAGQAHSPLHF,TRBD1,TRBV2,TRBJ1-6,NA,15
TGCAGTGCTAGAGACTCGGGACTAGCGGGAGCCCGGAAGACCCAGTACTTC,CSARDSGLAGARKTQYF,TRBD2,TRBV20-1,TRBJ2-5,NA,17
TGTGCCAGCAGTTTATCAACCGGGCTAGGCACTGAAGCTTTCTTT,CASSLSTGLGTEAFF,NA,TRBV27,TRBJ1-1,NA,15
TGTGCCATCGGGGCCGGGCGGGAGACTGAAGCTTTCTTT,CAIGAGRETEAFF,NA,TRBV10-3,TRBJ1-1,few,13
TGTGCCAGCAGCTACCACAGGGACAGGGGGCAGGTCGGGGAGCTGTTTTTT,CASSYHRDRGQVGELFF,TRBD1,TRBV11-2,TRBJ2-2,once,17
TGTGCCAGCAGCTTCGGCCCAGGACGAGTAGAGACCCAGTACTTC,CASSFGPGRVETQYF,NA,TRBV11-2,TRBJ2-5,many,15
TGTGCCAGCAGTTTACTCGGGGAGAACAATCAGCCCCAGCATTTT,CASSLLGENNQPQHF,NA,TRBV12-3/TRBV12-4,TRBJ1-5,many,15
TGTGCCAGCAACAGGGCCGCGAACACCGGGGAGCTGTTTTTT,CASNRAANTGELFF,NA,TRBV6-2/TRBV6-3,TRBJ2-2,many,14
TGTGCCAGCAGCCCCGTGGGGAATTGGGGCACTGAAGCTTTCTTT,CASSPVGNWGTEAFF,NA,TRBV6-1,TRBJ1-1,many,15
TGTGCCACCAGTCTCAGGATGGGGCAGCCCCAGCATTTT,CATSLRMGQPQHF,NA,TRBV24-1,TRBJ1-5,NA,13
TGTGCCAGCAGATCAGGGGGCGCAAACACTGAAGCTTTCTTT,CASRSGGANTEAFF,TRBD1,TRBV12-3/TRBV12-4,TRBJ1-1,few,14
TGTGCCAGCAGCCCCCGGGACAGATTACCTGGGACTGAAGCTTTCTTT,CASSPRDRLPGTEAFF,TRBD1,TRBV11-2,TRBJ1-1,few,16
TGTGCCAGCAGCTTTCTGAGACGGATTTACGAGCAGTACTTC,CASSFLRRIYEQYF,NA,TRBV7-2,TRBJ2-7,many,14
TGTGCCTGGAGTTCCGGGACTAGGTACGAGCAGTACTTC,CAWSSGTRYEQYF,TRBD2,TRBV30,TRBJ2-7,many,13
TGTGCCAGCAGCCAAGCGGGACTAGCGGTAAGCGAGCAGTACTTC,CASSQAGLAVSEQYF,TRBD2,TRBV3-1,TRBJ2-7,NA,15
TGTGCCAGCAGTTCCGACAGGATAGCTAACTATGGCTACACCTTC,CASSSDRIANYGYTF,NA,TRBV7-8,TRBJ1-2,NA,15
TGTGCCAGCAGTTACTCGCAGTGGGGGGGGGAGCTGTTTTTT,CASSYSQWGGELFF,NA,TRBV6-5,TRBJ2-2,many,14
TGTGCCACTGTTCGGGGGCAGAATTACGAGCAGTACTTC,CATVRGQNYEQYF,NA,TRBV6-2/TRBV6-3,TRBJ2-7,NA,13
TGTGCCAGCGGCAGGGAGCTAACTGAAGCTTTCTTT,CASGRELTEAFF,NA,TRBV6-2/TRBV6-3,TRBJ1-1,many,12
TGCAGTGCGGAAGGACAGGGAAGGAGGAAGGACACTGAAGCTTTCTTT,CSAEGQGRRKDTEAFF,TRBD1,TRBV20-1,TRBJ1-1,many,16
TGTGCCAGCAGCCCATCCCCCCTCCACTTT,CASSPSPLHF,NA,TRBV11-2,TRBJ1-6,NA,10
TGTGCCAGCAGTTCCGGGACAAGAAAGGAAGCTTTCTTT,CASSSGTRKEAFF,NA,TRBV6-5,TRBJ1-1,NA,13
TGTGCCAGCAGCTTACGCGGGAGCGGTGAGCAGTTCTTC,CASSLRGSGEQFF,TRBD2,TRBV7-9,TRBJ2-1,few,13
TGTGCCAGCAGCTTAGATGGCCAGATCAATCAGCCCCAGCATTTT,CASSLDGQINQPQHF,NA,TRBV11-2,TRBJ1-5,many,15
TGTGCCAGCAGTACACGGGTTTCTCTAGCGGCGAGGTTCCACGAGCAGTACTTC,CASSTRVSLAARFHEQYF,TRBD2,TRBV27,TRBJ2-7,many,18
TGTGCCTGGACGCTCGGGGGCCCTTATTCTAGCGGGTGGAACACCGGGGAGCTGTTTTTT,CAWTLGGPYSSGWNTGELFF,TRBD2,TRBV30,TRBJ2-2,NA,20
TGTGCCAGCAGCGTAGAGGGGGCGGTGGATCAGCCCCAGCATTTT,CASSVEGAVDQPQHF,TRBD1,TRBV9,TRBJ1-5,many,15
TGTGCCAGCAGAGACGCGGGACAGGGGATCGAGCAGTACTTC,CASRDAGQGIEQYF,TRBD1,TRBV6-1,TRBJ2-7,few,14
TGCAGTACTAGAGGACAGGGGCCCGACTACGAGCAGTACTTC,CSTRGQGPDYEQYF,TRBD1,TRBV20-1,TRBJ2-7,many,14
TGTGCCAGTGTGGTCGGGACAGCGGACGAGCAGTACTTC,CASVVGTADEQYF,TRBD1,TRBV11-2,TRBJ2-7,NA,13
TGTGCCAGCAGTGAAGCGCTTAGGACAGGGTCCCACGAGCAGTACTTC,CASSEALRTGSHEQYF,TRBD1,TRBV2,TRBJ2-7,many,16
TGTGCCAGCAGGTTAAGGCATTGGGGACTAGCGGGACACACCGGGGAGCTGTTTTTT,CASRLRHWGLAGHTGELFF,TRBD2,TRBV12-3/TRBV12-4,TRBJ2-2,many,19
TGTGCCAGCAGTTGGAAGGGGGGAGACACTGAAGCTTTCTTT,CASSWKGGDTEAFF,NA,TRBV6-5,TRBJ1-1,many,14
TGTGCCAGCATCCCCGAGGGGGCCACTGAAGCTTTCTTT,CASIPEGATEAFF,TRBD1,TRBV12-3/TRBV12-4,TRBJ1-1,many,13
TGTGCCAGCAGTTCCCCCCTGGACAGCAGAGTTTATGGCTACACCTTC,CASSSPLDSRVYGYTF,NA,TRBV28,TRBJ1-2,few,16
TGTGCCAGCAGTTTGGGACCGAAGAACACTGAAGCTTTCTTT,CASSLGPKNTEAFF,NA,TRBV27,TRBJ1-1,many,14
TGCAGGCCGGGGCAGGGGGAGAGGAACACTGAAGCTTTCTTT,CRPGQGERNTEAFF,TRBD1,TRBV20-1,TRBJ1-1,many,14
TGTGCCACCAGCAGAGATTCAGGGGAACCCTACGAGCAGTACTTC,CATSRDSGEPYEQYF,NA,TRBV15,TRBJ2-7,many,15
TGCGCCAGCAGCCAAGAAAACGTGGGTCGTAGCTCCTACGAGCAGTACTTC,CASSQENVGRSSYEQYF,NA,TRBV4-3,TRBJ2-7,NA,17
TGTGCCAGCAGTCCGGGACTAGAGGCGTCCGAGCAGTACTTC,CASSPGLEASEQYF,TRBD2,TRBV6-2/TRBV6-3,TRBJ2-7,many,14